This T cell receptor beta chain was retrieved from a study of STAT5B mutations in CD4+ large granular lymphocyte leukemia. Healthy controls were blood donor buffy coats. About this clone: Its antigen remains unidentified.

The study, taken as a whole, reports: Data were not HLA-matched across samples. Compared with healthy controls (2/35), patient top clones favored TRBV06 (8/27).

Sequencing was performed with immunoSEQ multiplex PCR; in TCRdb, only in-frame clones are kept and a portion is missing. The table includes under 40,000 clones, around 73% detected once. V shed 3 bases and J 7 bases; nucleotides not matched to a gene: 6. CDR3 size: 14 residues. Germline V gene sequence: CDR1 SGHAT, CDR2 FQNNGV. Sequencing used CD4+ T cells from blood buffy coats. The sequence came from a human donor in good health. This chain joins TRBV11-2 and TRBJ2-3; the match to TRBD1 covers 8 bases. The CDR3 region is CASSFGTGSNTQYF. In nucleotides, the CDR3 is TGTGCCAGCAGCTTTGGGACAGGTTCAAATACGCAGTATTTT.